These 22 T cell receptor beta chains came from one sample sequenced in a study of blood T cell repertoires in COVID-19. Clones were sequenced by immunoSEQ multiplex PCR, and TCRdb holds only the in-frame ones, with some missing. The sample has under 350,000 clones; about nine tenths are singletons. The sequenced sample was PBMCs or T cells enriched from blood (not recorded which). These receptors were obtained from a woman aged 35 to 49 who had recovered from COVID-19.

The chain employs TRBV9 and TRBJ2-5, with no clear D. Germline CDR1 and CDR2: SGDLS and YYNGEE. The CDR3 runs to 13 residues. Trimming took off 6 bases at V and 5 bases at J, with 14 bases between the two ends. Here the CDR3 DNA reads TGTGCCAGCACCCGAGGCGCCTCCGAGACCCAGTACTTC. It encodes CASTRGASETQYF.

This sequence joins TRBV29-1 and TRBJ1-5; tentatively, D is TRBD1 (5 bases). Trimming left V 4 bases short and J 5 bases short, with 12 bases between. The CDR3 is 13 residues long. Germline-derived CDR1 and CDR2 are SQVTM and ANQGSEA. CDR3 loop: CSVAGTGDQPQHF. In DNA form, the CDR3 reads TGCAGCGTTGCTGGGACGGGGGATCAGCCCCAGCATTTT.

This chain's CDR3 is CASSSGLASLNEQFF. Here the CDR3 DNA reads TGCGCCAGCAGCTCGGGACTAGCGAGTTTAAATGAGCAGTTCTTC. This chain uses TRBV4-1 with TRBJ2-1; 10 bases are a match to TRBD2. V trimming: 5 bases; J trimming: 7 bases; junction bases outside the gene matches: 8. This CDR3 comprises 15 residues. From germline, CDR1 is MGHRA and CDR2 YSYEKL.

The chain employs TRBV9 and TRBJ2-3, with 8 positions matching TRBD2. The V segment lost 3 bases and the J segment 3 bases; nucleotides outside the gene matches: 6. The germline V gene has CDR1 SGDLS and CDR2 YYNGEE. This CDR3 has 15 residues. In DNA, the CDR3 is TGTGCCAGCAGCGCTTTAGCGGGGCGGACAGATACGCAGTATTTT. As protein: CASSALAGRTDTQYF.

V is TRBV7-6 and J is TRBJ2-7, with TRBD1 as a possible D gene (6 bases). Trimming shortened V by 2 bases and J by 2 bases, and 7 bases separated the two germline ends. The CDR3 consists of 13 residues. Germline CDR1 SGHVS, CDR2 FNYEAQ. The CDR3 DNA reads TGTGCCAGCAGCTTACAGGGGACCTACGAGCAGTACTTC. The encoded protein is CASSLQGTYEQYF.

The CDR3 bases are TGTGCCAGTAGTGGGGCGGTGGTCACTGAAGCTTTCTTT. This translates into CASSGAVVTEAFF. The genes are TRBV19 and TRBJ1-1; tentative D call: TRBD1 (5 bases). Trimming took 5 bases from V and 4 from J, leaving 11 bases between them. Germline V gene sequence: CDR1 LNHDA, CDR2 SQIVND (reference sequence). This CDR3 is 13 amino acids long.

The chain employs TRBV30 and TRBJ1-6, with unresolved D. The V end was cut by 0 bases, the J end by 0 bases, with 6 bases between. Germline V lookup: CDR1 GTSNPN, CDR2 SVGIG (reference sequence). The CDR3 is 15 amino acids. The CDR3 region has the DNA TGTGCCTGGAGTGTACAGAGCTCCTATAATTCACCCCTCCACTTT. Encoded protein: CAWSVQSSYNSPLHF.

J is TRBJ2-7 and V is TRBV2; D gene unclear. The CDR3 is made up of 11 amino acids. Per germline, CDR1 SNHLY and CDR2 FYNNEI. The ends were cut back, 6 bases at V and 6 bases at J, with 9 bases in the middle. The CDR3 sequence is CASRGSVEQYF. The CDR3, as DNA: TGTGCCAGCAGGGGCTCGGTCGAGCAGTACTTC.

The V and J genes are TRBV29-1 and TRBJ1-1, with D tentatively TRBD1 (5 bases). This CDR3 is built from 16 residues. Trimming removed 6 bases at V and 5 bases at J, with 25 bases between. Germline values: CDR1 SQVTM, CDR2 ANQGSEA. The CDR3, as DNA: TGCAGCGTCGGTAAACTTCAGGGTCCCCTCCGGACTGAAGCTTTCTTT. Its translation is CSVGKLQGPLRTEAFF.

V and J are TRBV19 and TRBJ1-3; D remains unclear. CDR1 and CDR2 from the germline V gene are LNHDA and SQIVND (reference sequence). The V end was cut by 4 bases, the J end by 0 bases, with 7 bases between. The CDR3 loop spans 14 amino acids. The CDR3 reads CASSTQISGNTIYF. CDR3 coding DNA: TGTGCCAGTAGTACTCAGATCTCTGGAAACACCATATATTTT.

V usage is TRBV18 and J usage is TRBJ1-2; D call uncertain. Trimming took off 3 bases at V and 6 bases at J, with 11 bases between the two ends. The germline gives CDR1 KGHSH, CDR2 LQKENI. The CDR3 is 13 amino acids. In nucleotides, the CDR3 is TGTGCCAGCTCACCGGGCAGAGCAAATGGCTACACCTTC. It translates to CASSPGRANGYTF.

Concerning this clone itself: One end of the junction is discordant with germline, which a read error may explain. The gene calls are TRBV6-5 and TRBJ1-2; a weak D match, TRBD1 (6 bases). This CDR3 spans 16 amino acids. Germline V gene sequence: CDR1 MNHEY, CDR2 SVGAGI. CDR3 loop: CATSSGGAGPGYGYTF. CDR3 nucleotide sequence: TGTGCCACCAGTTCCGGGGGGGCAGGGCCGGGCTATGGCTACACCTTC.

This chain uses TRBV6-5 with TRBJ1-3; the D gene is possibly TRBD1 (5 bases). V was clipped by 1 base and J by 0 bases, with 10 bases between them. This CDR3 has 16 residues. The germline gives CDR1 MNHEY, CDR2 SVGAGI. The CDR3 is CASSYYHRTSGNTIYF. The CDR3 region has the DNA TGTGCCAGCAGTTACTATCACAGGACCTCTGGAAACACCATATATTTT.

Written as DNA, the CDR3 is TGCGCCAGCAGTTTTTCTCTACGCAACTATGGCTACACCTTC. This gives the protein CASSFSLRNYGYTF. The V call is TRBV5-1, the J call TRBJ1-2; no clear D. This CDR3 has 14 amino acids. Trimming took 5 bases from V and 2 from J, leaving 13 bases between them. Per germline, CDR1 SGHRS and CDR2 YFSETQ.

The sample holds one count of this clone. The V gene is TRBV29-1, the J gene TRBJ2-2; TRBD1 agrees at 9 bases. This CDR3 is 14 amino acids long. The germline CDR1 and CDR2 sequences are SQVTM and ANQGSEA. V shed 7 bases and J 4 bases; nucleotides not matched to a gene: 7. The DNA for the CDR3 is TGCAGCGCCTTGGGACAGGGAACCACCGGGGAGCTGTTTTTT. It specifies CSALGQGTTGELFF.

V usage is TRBV19 and J usage is TRBJ2-6; 9 bases agree with TRBD1. Looked up from germline, CDR1 is LNHDA and CDR2 is SQIVND (reference sequence). CDR3 length: 17 residues. J was trimmed by 0 bases and V by 5 bases; bases with no gene match: 5. This CDR3 is CASSFRDRDSGANVLTF. The CDR3 nucleotides are TGTGCCAGTAGTTTCCGGGACAGGGACTCTGGGGCCAACGTCCTGACTTTC.

This chain connects TRBV29-1 to TRBJ2-1, with TRBD1 matching over 7 bases. Trimming at V came to 3 bases and at J to 4 bases, leaving 6 bases not matched to a gene. The CDR3 is made up of 14 amino acids. CDR1 and CDR2 (germline): SQVTM, ANQGSEA. The CDR3 loop is CSVDPGTAYNEQFF. CDR3 nucleotides: TGCAGCGTTGACCCCGGGACAGCGTACAATGAGCAGTTCTTC.

The J gene is TRBJ1-4, the V gene TRBV28; the D gene is possibly TRBD1 (6 bases). Germline CDR1 reads MDHEN; CDR2 reads SYDVKM. This CDR3 has 15 residues. V shed 6 bases and J shed 0 bases, with 11 bases lying between them. CDR3 sequence reads: CASSRGPATNEKLFF. For the CDR3, the DNA is TGTGCCAGCAGCAGGGGCCCTGCAACTAATGAAAAACTGTTTTTT.

There are a few counts of this clone. The chain couples TRBV5-1 to TRBJ2-1; 13 bases map to TRBD2. This CDR3 has 15 residues. CDR1 and CDR2 from the germline V gene are SGHRS and YFSETQ. Trimming took 3 bases from V and 10 from J; bases not matched to a gene: 7. This CDR3 is CASSSGLAGVGEQFF. The CDR3, as DNA: TGCGCCAGCAGCTCAGGACTAGCGGGAGTGGGGGAGCAGTTCTTC.

V usage is TRBV7-8 and J usage is TRBJ1-4; tentative D call: TRBD1 (5 bases). The CDR3 is made up of 21 amino acids. CDR1 is SGHVS, CDR2 FQNEAQ, per germline. The V gene lost 1 base and the J gene lost 5 bases, with 29 bases spanning the gap. CDR3 DNA sequence: TGTGCCAGCAGCTTAGATGAATCGGACATCCCATTTCGGGCGGGAAATGAAAAACTGTTTTTT. This translates into CASSLDESDIPFRAGNEKLFF.

This clone was detected a few times. The rearrangement joins TRBV11-2 to TRBJ2-5; D perhaps matches TRBD1 (6 bases). Germline V CDR1 and CDR2: SGHAT, FQNNGV. Trimming removed 5 bases at V and 4 bases at J, with 14 bases between. This CDR3 is 14 amino acids long. The CDR3 is CASSPGGFLETQYF. Here the CDR3 DNA reads TGTGCCAGCAGCCCTGGGGGCTTCCTAGAGACCCAGTACTTC.

V gene TRBV6-2 or TRBV6-3 combines with J gene TRBJ1-5; 7 bases are a match to TRBD1. The V segment lost 6 bases and the J segment 6 bases; nucleotides outside the gene matches: 8. Germline V gives CDR1 MNHEY, CDR2 SVGEGT. CDR3 size: 14 residues. The CDR3 DNA reads as TGTGCCAGCAGACCTCCAGGGGGAGGTCAGCCCCAGCATTTT. Its protein product is CASRPPGGGQPQHF.